This TCR beta chain was sequenced in a study of control samples from healthy donors and cancer patients. Profiled with immunoSEQ multiplex PCR; TCRdb holds only in-frame clones, not every one. The sample yields about 130,000 clones, 80% to 95% seen once. The ends were cut back, 8 bases at V and 2 bases at J, with 18 bases in the middle. Germline V gives CDR1 MNHEY, CDR2 SVGAGI. This CDR3 has 15 residues. The clonotype comes from a man aged 18 to 30 in good health. The material sequenced was blood. J is TRBJ1-1 and V is TRBV6-5; no clear D gene. The CDR3 region is CASVSPRWGNTEAFF. As DNA, the CDR3 is TGTGCCAGCGTTTCCCCTCGTTGGGGAAACACTGAAGCTTTCTTT.